By sample share, the clone carrying this T cell receptor beta chain is medium-sized. Its antigen is still unknown. The data were taken from a study of T cell repertoires in cytomegalovirus infection. TCRdb independently ran MiXCR on the reads; one entry per CDR3 protein. Of tens of thousands of distinct CDR3 sequences in the sample, around 18% were seen once. Material: CD8+ T cells from cultured PBMCs, obtained from culture after CMV antigen stimulation. This TCR came from a human donor in good health (CMV status not recorded). Some clones in this sample may be carry-over from other donors' samples.

CDR3 DNA sequence: TGTGCCAGCAGTTACTCGGCGGGCGAGCAGTACTTC. It specifies CASSYSAGEQYF. V is TRBV6-5 and J is TRBJ2-7, with TRBD2 as a possible D gene (5 bases). This CDR3 has 12 residues. Looked up from germline, CDR1 is MNHEY and CDR2 is SVGAGI. V lost 0 bases to trimming and J lost 6 bases, with 6 bases between them.